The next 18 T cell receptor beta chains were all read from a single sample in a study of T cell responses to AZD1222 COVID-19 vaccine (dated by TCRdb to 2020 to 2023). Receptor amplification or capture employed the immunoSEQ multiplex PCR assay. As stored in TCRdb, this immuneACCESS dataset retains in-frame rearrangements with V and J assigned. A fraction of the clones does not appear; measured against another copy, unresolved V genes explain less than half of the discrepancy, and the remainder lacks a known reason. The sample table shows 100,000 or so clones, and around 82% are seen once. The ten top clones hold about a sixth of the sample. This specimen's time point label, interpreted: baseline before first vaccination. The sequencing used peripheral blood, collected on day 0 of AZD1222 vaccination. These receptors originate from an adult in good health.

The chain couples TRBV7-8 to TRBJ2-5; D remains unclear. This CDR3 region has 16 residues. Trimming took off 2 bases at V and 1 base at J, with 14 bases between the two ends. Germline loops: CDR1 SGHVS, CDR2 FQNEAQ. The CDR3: CASSLSGFNIQETQYF. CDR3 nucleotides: TGTGCCAGCAGCTTAAGTGGGTTTAATATCCAAGAGACCCAGTACTTC.

CDR3 region: CSASNRRDGVRQYF. CDR3 DNA: TGCAGTGCTAGTAATCGGAGGGATGGAGTCCGGCAGTACTTC. V usage is TRBV20-1 and J usage is TRBJ2-7; D is perhaps TRBD2 (6 bases). Germline CDR1 reads DFQATT; CDR2 reads SNEGSKA (reference sequence). V was cut by 3 bases and J by 9 bases, with 21 bases left in between. The CDR3 runs 14 residues.

The CDR3 DNA sequence: TGCGCCAGCAGCTTGGAAGCAGTGAACACTGAAGCTTTCTTT. Its translation: CASSLEAVNTEAFF. The chain employs TRBV5-1 and TRBJ1-1; D remains unclear. The germline V gene has CDR1 SGHRS and CDR2 YFSETQ. V lost 0 bases and J 0 bases, leaving 6 bases between the germline ends. The CDR3 covers 14 residues.

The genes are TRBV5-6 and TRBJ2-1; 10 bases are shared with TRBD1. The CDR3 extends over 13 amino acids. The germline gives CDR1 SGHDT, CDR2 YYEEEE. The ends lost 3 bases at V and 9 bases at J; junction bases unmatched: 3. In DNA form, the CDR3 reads TGTGCCAGCAGCTGGGGACAGGGGAGTGAGCAGTTCTTC. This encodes CASSWGQGSEQFF.

The CDR3 DNA follows: TGCGCCAGCAGCCAAGATATTGGGGAAAGTCAGCCCCAGCATTTT. This translates into CASSQDIGESQPQHF. V gene TRBV4-3 combines with J gene TRBJ1-5; D is uncertain. The CDR3 extends over 15 amino acids. V was clipped by 0 bases and J by 6 bases, with 12 bases between them. The germline V gene has CDR1 LGHNA and CDR2 YSLEER.

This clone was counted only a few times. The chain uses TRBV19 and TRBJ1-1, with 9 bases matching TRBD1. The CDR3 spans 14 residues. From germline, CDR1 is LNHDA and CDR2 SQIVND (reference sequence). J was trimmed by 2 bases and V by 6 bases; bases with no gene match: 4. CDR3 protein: CASSSGQGNTEAFF. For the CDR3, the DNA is TGTGCCAGTAGCTCGGGACAGGGAAACACTGAAGCTTTCTTT.

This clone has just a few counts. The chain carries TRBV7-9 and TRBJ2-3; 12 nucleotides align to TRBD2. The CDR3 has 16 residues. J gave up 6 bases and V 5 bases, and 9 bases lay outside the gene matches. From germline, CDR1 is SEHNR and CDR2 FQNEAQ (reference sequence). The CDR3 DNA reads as TGTGCCAGCAGCATGACTAGCGGGGGCTCTACGGATACGCAGTATTTT. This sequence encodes CASSMTSGGSTDTQYF.

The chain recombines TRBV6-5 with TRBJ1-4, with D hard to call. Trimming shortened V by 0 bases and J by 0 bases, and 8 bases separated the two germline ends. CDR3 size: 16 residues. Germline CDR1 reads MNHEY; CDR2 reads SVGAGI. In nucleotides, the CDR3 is TGTGCCAGCAGTTACTCTTCCGGTACAACTAATGAAAAACTGTTTTTT. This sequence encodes CASSYSSGTTNEKLFF.

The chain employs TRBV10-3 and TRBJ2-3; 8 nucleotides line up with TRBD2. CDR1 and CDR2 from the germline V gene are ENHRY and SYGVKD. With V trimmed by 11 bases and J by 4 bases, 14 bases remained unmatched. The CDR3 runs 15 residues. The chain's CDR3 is CASAAREAGSDTQYF. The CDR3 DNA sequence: TGTGCCTCGGCAGCGCGGGAGGCCGGATCAGATACGCAGTATTTT.

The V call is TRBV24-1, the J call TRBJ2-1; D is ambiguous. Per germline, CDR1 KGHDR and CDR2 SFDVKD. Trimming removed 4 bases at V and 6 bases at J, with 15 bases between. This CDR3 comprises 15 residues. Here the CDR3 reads CATSDPTRRFNEQFF. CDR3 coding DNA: TGTGCCACCAGTGACCCTACCCGACGCTTCAATGAGCAGTTCTTC.

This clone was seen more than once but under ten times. CDR3 sequence (DNA): TGTGCCAGCTCACCACCGGGTCTCAGCGGGACGCCCTCTGGGGCCAACGTCCTGACTTTC. Translating gives CASSPPGLSGTPSGANVLTF. The rearrangement links TRBV18 to TRBJ2-6, with 7 nucleotides matching TRBD2. Trimming removed 0 bases from V and 0 bases from J; junction bases left unmatched: 11. The CDR3 has 20 residues. Germline V gene data show CDR1 as KGHSH and CDR2 as LQKENI.

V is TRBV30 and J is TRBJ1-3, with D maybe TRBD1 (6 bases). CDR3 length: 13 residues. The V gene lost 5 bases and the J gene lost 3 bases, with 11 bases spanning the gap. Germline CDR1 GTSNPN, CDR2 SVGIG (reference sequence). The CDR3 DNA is TGTGCCTGGGATGGCAGGGGTGGAAACACCATATATTTT. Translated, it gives CAWDGRGGNTIYF.

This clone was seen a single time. The CDR3 DNA follows: TGTGCCAGCAGCGGAGGGGAAAATCAGCCCCAGCATTTT. It specifies CASSGGENQPQHF. The chain joins TRBV12-3 or TRBV12-4 to TRBJ1-5, with TRBD1 as a possible D gene (5 bases). CDR3 length: 13 residues. V gave up 6 bases and J gave up 4 bases, with 10 bases separating them.

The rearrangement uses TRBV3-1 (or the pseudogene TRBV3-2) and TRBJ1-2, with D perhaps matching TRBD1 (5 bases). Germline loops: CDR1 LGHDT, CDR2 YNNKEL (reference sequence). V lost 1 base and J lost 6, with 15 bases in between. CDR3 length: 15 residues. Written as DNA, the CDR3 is TGTGCCAGCAGCCAAGGGTCAAGGCAGGGTGATGGCTACACCTTC. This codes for CASSQGSRQGDGYTF.

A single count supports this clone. DNA of the CDR3: TGTGCCAGCAGCTTAAGCCCCGGGGCTGGAAACACCATATATTTT. Protein: CASSLSPGAGNTIYF. This chain connects TRBV7-2 to TRBJ1-3, with D unclear. Trimming took 2 bases from V and 2 from J, leaving 10 bases between them. Germline values: CDR1 SGHTA, CDR2 FQGNSA. This CDR3 comprises 15 residues.

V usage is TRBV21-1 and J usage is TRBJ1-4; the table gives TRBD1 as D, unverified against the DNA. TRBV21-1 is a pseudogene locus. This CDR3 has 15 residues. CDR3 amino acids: CASTNIREWGGKLFF. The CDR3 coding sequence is TGTGCCAGCACCAATATCCGTGAATGGGGCGGAAAACTGTTTTTT.

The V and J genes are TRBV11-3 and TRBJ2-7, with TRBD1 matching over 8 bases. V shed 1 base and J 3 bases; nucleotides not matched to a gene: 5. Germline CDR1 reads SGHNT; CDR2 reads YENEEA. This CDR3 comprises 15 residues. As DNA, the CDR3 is TGTGCCAGCAGCTTAGGGACAGGGTATCGCTACGAGCAGTACTTC. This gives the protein CASSLGTGYRYEQYF. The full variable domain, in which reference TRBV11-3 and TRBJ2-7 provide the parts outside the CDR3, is EAGVVQSPRYKIIEKKQPVAFWCNPISGHNTLYWYLQNLGQGPELLIRYENEEAVDDSQLPKDRFSAERLKGVDSTLKIQPAELGDSAVYLCASSLGTGYRYEQYFGPGTRLTVT.

In nucleotides, the CDR3 is TGTGGAAGCCTTAACACCGGGGAGCTGTTTTTT. It encodes CGSLNTGELFF. The chain employs TRBV2 and TRBJ2-2; D uncertain. This CDR3 region has 11 residues. Germline V gene lookup returns CDR1 SNHLY and CDR2 FYNNEI.